This T cell receptor beta chain was identified during a study of T cell responses to AZD1222 COVID-19 vaccine. Assay used: immunoSEQ multiplex PCR; TCRdb lists only in-frame clones, some missing. The sample contains over 110,000 clones, roughly 89% of which appear only once. V was clipped by 4 bases and J by 11 bases, with 11 bases between them. This CDR3 spans 12 amino acids. The clonotype originates from an adult in good health. This chain uses TRBV12-3 or TRBV12-4 with TRBJ2-2; D gene ambiguous. The specimen was peripheral blood, collected on day 0 of AZD1222 vaccination. The CDR3 DNA follows: TGTGCCAGCAGTTCTGGGCCGGCCGAGCTGTTTTTT. Its translation is CASSSGPAELFF.